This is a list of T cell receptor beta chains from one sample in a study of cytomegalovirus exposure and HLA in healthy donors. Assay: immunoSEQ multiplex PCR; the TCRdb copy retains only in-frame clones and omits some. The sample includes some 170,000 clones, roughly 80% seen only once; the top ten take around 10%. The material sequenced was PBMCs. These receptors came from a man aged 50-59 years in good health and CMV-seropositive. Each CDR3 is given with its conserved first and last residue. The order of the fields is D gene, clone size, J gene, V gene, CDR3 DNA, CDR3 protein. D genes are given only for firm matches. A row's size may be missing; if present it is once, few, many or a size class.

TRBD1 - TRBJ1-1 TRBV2 TGTGCCAGCAGTTTTATCACAGGGGCGAACACTGAAGCTTTCTTT CASSFITGANTEAFF
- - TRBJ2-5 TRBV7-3 TGTGCCAGCAGCTTATCCGGGGGTAGGGAGACCCAGTACTTC CASSLSGGRETQYF
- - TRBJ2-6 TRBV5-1 TGCGCCAGCAGCTTGTGGCAGGTTTCTGGGGCCAACGTCCTGACTTTC CASSLWQVSGANVLTF
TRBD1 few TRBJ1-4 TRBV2 TGTGCCAGCAGTGGGGGACAGGGGAGGGTTGAAAAACTGTTTTTT CASSGGQGRVEKLFF
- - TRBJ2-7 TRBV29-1 TGCAGCGTTAGTAATCAGCGGTGGGAGCAGTACTTC CSVSNQRWEQYF
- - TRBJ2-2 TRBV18 TGTGCCAGCTCACCACCGGCGGGCTCAGAGAACACCGGGGAGCTGTTTTTT CASSPPAGSENTGELFF
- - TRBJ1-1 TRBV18 TGTGCCAGCTCACCAGGGGTAGGGGCGAACACTGAAGCTTTCTTT CASSPGVGANTEAFF
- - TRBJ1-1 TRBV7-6 TGTGCCAGCAGCTTAGGGACACCGGAAGCTTTCTTT CASSLGTPEAFF
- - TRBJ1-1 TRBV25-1 TGTGCCAGCCTACCGCGCAGTCGGGACACTGAAGCTTTCTTT CASLPRSRDTEAFF
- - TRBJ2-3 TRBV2 TGTGCCAGCAGTGGGTCCCGGGGGAGCACAGATACGCAGTATTTT CASSGSRGSTDTQYF
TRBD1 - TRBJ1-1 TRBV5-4 TGTGCCAGCAGCCGACAGGGGCCGAGCACTGAAGCTTTCTTT CASSRQGPSTEAFF
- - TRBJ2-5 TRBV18 TGTGCCAGCTCACCGTCGGGTAAAGAGACCCAGTACTTC CASSPSGKETQYF
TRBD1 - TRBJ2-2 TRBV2 TGTGCCAGCAGTCCTCGGACAGGGGGCGGGGAGCTGTTTTTT CASSPRTGGGELFF
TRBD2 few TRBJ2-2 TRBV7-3 TGTGCCAGCAGCTTAGGCCTCTCGGGGGGCACCGGGGAGCTGTTTTTT CASSLGLSGGTGELFF
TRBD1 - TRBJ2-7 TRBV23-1 TGCGCCAGCAGTCCCAAAGACAGGGGGTTACACTACGAGCAGTACTTC CASSPKDRGLHYEQYF
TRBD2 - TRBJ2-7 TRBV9 TGTGCCAGCAGCCCTATGGGCGGGGGCTCCTACGAGCAGTACTTC CASSPMGGGSYEQYF
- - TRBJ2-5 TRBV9 TGTGCCAGCGGCGAGGGGGTGGTTGGAGAGACCCAGTACTTC CASGEGVVGETQYF
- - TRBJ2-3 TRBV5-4 TGTGCCAGCAGCTTGGTCCACCAGGATACGCAGTATTTT CASSLVHQDTQYF
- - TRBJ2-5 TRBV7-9 TGTGCCAGCAGCTTAGGGTCTGTAATAGCGGAAGAGACCCAGTACTTC CASSLGSVIAEETQYF
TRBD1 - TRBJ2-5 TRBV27 TGTGCCAGCAGTCTAACCCCGGACAGGGTACGGGAGACCCAGTACTTC CASSLTPDRVRETQYF
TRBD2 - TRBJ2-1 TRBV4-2 TGTGCCAGCAGCCAAGCGGGACTAGCGGGGAAGGGCTCCTACAATGAGCAGTTCTTC CASSQAGLAGKGSYNEQFF
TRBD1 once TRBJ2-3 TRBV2 TGTGCCAGCAGTTCGTACCCGGGACAGGGGGTTGCTAGCACAGATACGCAGTATTTT CASSSYPGQGVASTDTQYF
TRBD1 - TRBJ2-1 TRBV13 TGTGCCAGCAGCCCCCGGGACAGCTCCTACAATGAGCAGTTCTTC CASSPRDSSYNEQFF
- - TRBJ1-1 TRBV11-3 TGTGCCAGCAGCTTAGTCGGGGACACTGAAGCTTTCTTT CASSLVGDTEAFF
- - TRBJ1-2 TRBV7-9 TGTTCCAGCAGCCCAAACCAGGTTGTCAATGGCTACACCTTC CSSSPNQVVNGYTF
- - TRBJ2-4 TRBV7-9 TGTGCCAGCAGCTTATTCGGAGGAACCAAAAACATTCAGTACTTC CASSLFGGTKNIQYF
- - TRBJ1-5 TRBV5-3 TGTGCCAGAAGCTGGTGGGGAGGGGTGGGTTCGAGCAATCAGCCCCAGCATTTT CARSWWGGVGSSNQPQHF
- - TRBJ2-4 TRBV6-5 TGTGCCAGCAGCACCACAAGGACATACCAGGACATTCAGTACTTC CASSTTRTYQDIQYF
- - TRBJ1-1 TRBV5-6 TGTGCCAGCAGCTCGGAACTTCAGGGCCACACTGAAGCTTTCTTT CASSSELQGHTEAFF
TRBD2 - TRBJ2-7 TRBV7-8 TGTGCCAGCAGCTTAGATAGCGGGGCGATCTCCTACGAGCAGTACTTC CASSLDSGAISYEQYF
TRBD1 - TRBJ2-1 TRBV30 TGTGCCTGGAAACGAGGGACAGGGGACAATGAGCAGTTCTTC CAWKRGTGDNEQFF
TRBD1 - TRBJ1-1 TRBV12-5 TGTGCTGATTCTCGGGACAGGGCATCGGGGGCTTTCTTT CADSRDRASGAFF
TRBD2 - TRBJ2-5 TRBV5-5 TGTGCCAGCAGCCCACTTGAGCGGGGGCTCCAAGAGACCCAGTACTTC CASSPLERGLQETQYF